This record looks at one T cell receptor beta chain sequence and its context. The target of this receptor is not known. Base qualities are not recorded, but no much larger clone differs from it by a single base. This entry is derived from a study of T-cell memory formation after mild COVID-19 (dated by TCRdb to the early 2020s). Describing the broader study: TCR sequence clusters from the two donors were largely donor specific. The cohort was made up of two young adult volunteers, one female and one male, who were previously healthy. Longitudinal TCRalpha and TCRbeta repertoire sequencing tracked T-cell clones expanding and contracting after mild COVID-19 in two donors.

PBMCs were isolated by Ficoll-Paque density gradient centrifugation. Sequenced on an Illumina NovaSeq 6000. TCRalpha and TCRbeta cDNA libraries were constructed by 5'RACE with constant-segment primers, with sample barcodes and unique molecular identifiers being introduced. Trizol reagent was used to extract RNA from every sample. Library amplification was performed in two PCR steps, and a second sample barcode and Illumina TruSeq adapters were introduced in the second step. Sequencing of libraries was performed on an Illumina NovaSeq with 2 x 150 bp paired-end reads. As for how the authors treated the data: Reads were demultiplexed and collapsed into UMI-guided consensus sequences with migec v1.2.7. Using mixcr v2.1.11, UMI consensuses were aligned to TRA and TRB V and J templates and then assembled into clonotypes. A clonotype was counted as expanded or contracted only if both edgeR and NoisET called the change significant, with noise models trained on biological replicates. For edgeR calls, the thresholds were a false discovery rate-adjusted p below 0.01 and a log2 fold-change of 1. As an exploratory analysis of dynamics, PCA with hierarchical clustering was applied to max-normalized trajectories of the 1000 most abundant clonotypes. Separately sequenced CD4+ and CD8+ repertoires were used to assign the CD4 or CD8 phenotype of responding clones. The public reads were reprocessed in TCRdb via fastp at Q25 and MiXCR, keeping in-frame beta chains. CDR3 protein sequences are deduplicated, and each keeps its most common genes and DNA. Clone size and V and J calls follow TCRdb, not the original study. Within this sample are 220,000 or so distinct CDR3 sequences, with 9.5% of them counted one time only. Around 3.4% of the sample comes from the top ten.

Study-wide conclusions, independent of this receptor: Contracting CD4+ clones were located mainly in the CM and EM memory subsets, whereas CD8+ clones were found to be enriched in EMRA. Only a couple of mild cases were covered in the study, and larger cohorts including severe cases with pre-infection samples were considered necessary. Clones contracting from day 15 to 85 had balanced CD4/CD8 phenotypes, while a second wave expanding from day 15 to 37 was biased towards CD4+. Some responding clones were detected in pre-infection memory, suggesting pre-existing cross-reactive memory T cells joined the SARS-CoV-2 response. SARS-CoV-2 specificity of the second-wave clones peaking on day 37 was not confirmed.

The CDR3, from cysteine to phenylalanine, totals 13 residues. Here the CDR3 DNA is all that survives: 39 bases in frame from base 1. The V end loses 6 bases and the J end loses 3 bases, and a stretch of 12 bases separates them. The sequencing input was PBMCs or a T cell subset sorted from them (not recorded which). The receptor comes from a man in his late teens or twenties who had mild COVID-19 (a few samples of this study predate the infection). The sample titles of this study are shuffled in the database, so cell type and time point are left out; the donor was told from shared clones. The chain employs TRBV12-3 or TRBV12-4 and TRBJ2-7; the D gene is perhaps TRBD2, from 6 matching bases. The CDR3 corresponds to CASSPRGDYEQYF. At the DNA level, the sequence is TGTGCCAGCAGCCCGCGGGGAGACTACGAGCAGTACTTC.